Listed below are T cell receptor beta chains from one sample, sequenced in a study of T cell responses to AZD1222 COVID-19 vaccine. Some clones are missing from TCRdb's copy, which holds only in-frame ones; the method was immunoSEQ multiplex PCR. This repertoire shows roughly 150,000 clones, 80% to 90% found once; its top ten account for roughly 10%. Material: peripheral blood, obtained 28 days after the second AZD1222 dose. These receptors were obtained from an adult who received the AZD1222 COVID-19 vaccine. Each CDR3 is given with its conserved first and last residue. D genes are given only for firm matches. Expanded clones get a size class; other rows say once, few or many, or leave the size out.

j_gene | v_gene | d_gene | abundance | CDR3nt | CDR3aa
TRBJ1-3 | TRBV14 | . | . | TGTGCCAGCAGCCACGGGAGTAGAACCATTGGAAACACCATATATTTT | CASSHGSRTIGNTIYF
TRBJ2-5 | TRBV6-5 | TRBD1 | once | TGTGCCAGCAGGGCCGGACAGGCTTATTCGGAGACCCAGTACTTC | CASRAGQAYSETQYF
TRBJ2-7 | TRBV18 | TRBD2 | . | TGTGCCAGCTCCCTACGGGAGGGGATCTACGAGCAGTACTTC | CASSLREGIYEQYF
TRBJ2-2 | TRBV29-1 | . | . | TGCAGCGCTGCCCTTGTGGGATCCGGGGAGCTGTTTTTT | CSAALVGSGELFF
TRBJ2-5 | TRBV24-1 | TRBD1 | . | TGTGCCACCAGTGATACCGGGACAGGGGTGAGGGAGACCCAGTACTTC | CATSDTGTGVRETQYF
TRBJ2-3 | TRBV7-2 | TRBD2 | . | TGTGCCAGCAGCTACCGGACTAGTTCTTTCGGTACGCAGTATTTT | CASSYRTSSFGTQYF
TRBJ2-1 | TRBV7-3 | . | . | TGTGCCAGCAGTGATAGCCCCCTCCCTAGCAATGAGCAGTTCTTC | CASSDSPLPSNEQFF
TRBJ1-2 | TRBV18 | TRBD1 | . | TGTGCCAGCTCACCACCTGGGACAGTCTATGGCTACACCTTC | CASSPPGTVYGYTF
TRBJ1-2 | TRBV6-4 | TRBD1 | . | TGTGCCAGCAGCCGACAGGGCTATGGCTACACCTTC | CASSRQGYGYTF
TRBJ2-3 | TRBV7-3 | . | . | TGTGCCAGCAGCCCCAAGGGGTCCGGCCCAGATACGCAGTATTTT | CASSPKGSGPDTQYF
TRBJ2-1 | TRBV7-9 | TRBD2 | . | TGTGCCAGCAGCTTGACTAGCGGGAGGAATGAGCAGTTCTTC | CASSLTSGRNEQFF
TRBJ2-3 | TRBV27 | TRBD1 | few | TGTGCCAGCAGTCCCGGACAGGGGGCTGGTACGCAGTATTTT | CASSPGQGAGTQYF
TRBJ2-7 | TRBV11-1 | . | . | TGTGCCAGCAGCTTAGGCGGGCCGGGCTACGAGCAGTACTTC | CASSLGGPGYEQYF
TRBJ2-7 | TRBV19 | . | . | TGTGCCAGTAGTATAGCCACCGGGACTGTCTCCGAGCAGTACTTC | CASSIATGTVSEQYF
TRBJ2-7 | TRBV6-2/TRBV6-3 | . | . | TGTGCCAGCAGTTACTCGCGGGAGCAGTACTTC | CASSYSREQYF
TRBJ2-1 | TRBV10-3 | TRBD2 | . | TGTGCCACCCAGGGGGCTAGCGGGAGTGTAGTGGATGAGCAGTTCTTC | CATQGASGSVVDEQFF
TRBJ1-2 | TRBV28 | . | . | TGTGCCAGCAGTTTAATCCAGACTAACTATGGCTACACCTTC | CASSLIQTNYGYTF
TRBJ2-3 | TRBV29-1 | TRBD2 | . | TGCAGCGTTGAAGCGGGAGGATATACGCAGTATTTT | CSVEAGGYTQYF
TRBJ2-1 | TRBV4-1 | TRBD1 | . | TGCGCCAGCAGCCAAGACTGGACAGGGGGCTCCTACAATGAGCAGTTCTTC | CASSQDWTGGSYNEQFF
TRBJ1-1 | TRBV2 | . | . | TGTGCCAGCCGCCGTAGGGGGGGGTCTGAAGCTTTCTTT | CASRRRGGSEAFF
TRBJ2-5 | TRBV3-1/TRBV3-2 | . | once | TGTGCCAGCAGCCAAACCCGTCAGTCGGGGACCCAGTACTTC | CASSQTRQSGTQYF
TRBJ1-4 | TRBV6-5 | TRBD1 | . | TGTGCCAGCAGTCTACAGGGGACAACTAATGAAAAACTGTTTTTT | CASSLQGTTNEKLFF
TRBJ1-4 | TRBV6-1 | TRBD1 | . | TGTGCCAGCAGTGATCGGACAGGGGGAAGTGAAAAACTGTTTTTT | CASSDRTGGSEKLFF
TRBJ1-5 | TRBV28 | . | few | TGTGCCAGCAGAAACTCCGGGATCTTTAATCAGCCCCAGCATTTT | CASRNSGIFNQPQHF
TRBJ2-5 | TRBV28 | TRBD1 | . | TGTGCCAGCAGTCCCATTGGGACAGTCCAAGAGACCCAGTACTTC | CASSPIGTVQETQYF
TRBJ2-3 | TRBV19 | . | . | TGTGCCAGTAGTATGGGAACAGATACGCAGTATTTT | CASSMGTDTQYF
TRBJ2-2 | TRBV9 | TRBD1 | . | TGTGCCAGCAGCGACAGGGGTTCTCTGAACACCGGGGAGCTGTTTTTT | CASSDRGSLNTGELFF
TRBJ1-5 | TRBV28 | TRBD1 | . | TGTGCCAGCAGTCAACGGACAGGGTTCGATCAGCCCCAGCATTTT | CASSQRTGFDQPQHF
TRBJ1-2 | TRBV25-1 | . | . | TGTGCCAGCAGCGTAGACAGAAGGGCTGGCTACACCTTC | CASSVDRRAGYTF
TRBJ1-2 | TRBV28 | TRBD1 | few | TGTGCCAGCAGGCCCCCCGGACAGGGCCTCGTTGGCTACACCTTC | CASRPPGQGLVGYTF
TRBJ2-1 | TRBV29-1 | . | . | TGCAGCGTTGCGGGGGACTACAATGAGCAGTTCTTC | CSVAGDYNEQFF
TRBJ1-3 | TRBV3-1/TRBV3-2 | . | once | TGTGCCAGCAGCCAAGATCTCCCGGGAAACACCATATATTTT | CASSQDLPGNTIYF
TRBJ1-1 | TRBV5-1 | . | . | TGCGCCAGCAGCCCCCTAGGGGGAGACACTGAAGCTTTCTTT | CASSPLGGDTEAFF
TRBJ2-7 | TRBV3-1/TRBV3-2 | TRBD1 | . | TGTGCCAGCAGACCCGGGACAGGCTCCTACGAGCAGTACTTC | CASRPGTGSYEQYF
TRBJ2-3 | TRBV19 | . | once | TGTGCCAGTAGTAGGGGCCTGGTGGATACGCAGTATTTT | CASSRGLVDTQYF
TRBJ1-1 | TRBV18 | . | . | TGTGCCAGCTCAGCGACACAGGTCGCTGAAGCTTTCTTT | CASSATQVAEAFF
TRBJ1-2 | TRBV7-2 | . | . | TGTGCCAGCAGCTTAGACAGCTATGGCTACACCTTC | CASSLDSYGYTF